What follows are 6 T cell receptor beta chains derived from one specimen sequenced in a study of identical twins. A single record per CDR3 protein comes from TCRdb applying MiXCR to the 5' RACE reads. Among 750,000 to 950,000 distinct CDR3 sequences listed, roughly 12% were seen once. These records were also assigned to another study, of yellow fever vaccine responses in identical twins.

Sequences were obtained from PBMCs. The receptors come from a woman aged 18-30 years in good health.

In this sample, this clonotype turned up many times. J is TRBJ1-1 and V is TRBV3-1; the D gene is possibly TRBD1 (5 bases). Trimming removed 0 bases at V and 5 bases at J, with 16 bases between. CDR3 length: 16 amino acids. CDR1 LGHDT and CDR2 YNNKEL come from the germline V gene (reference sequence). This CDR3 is CASSQDRVTVRTEAFF. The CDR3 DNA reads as TGTGCCAGCAGCCAAGATCGGGTGACAGTGAGGACTGAAGCTTTCTTT. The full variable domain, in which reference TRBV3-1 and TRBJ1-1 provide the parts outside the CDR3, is DTAVSQTPKYLVTQMGNDKSIKCEQNLGHDTMYWYKQDSKKFLKIMFSYNNKELIINETVPNRFSPKSPDKAHLNLHINSLELGDSAVYFCASSQDRVTVRTEAFFGQGTRLTVV.

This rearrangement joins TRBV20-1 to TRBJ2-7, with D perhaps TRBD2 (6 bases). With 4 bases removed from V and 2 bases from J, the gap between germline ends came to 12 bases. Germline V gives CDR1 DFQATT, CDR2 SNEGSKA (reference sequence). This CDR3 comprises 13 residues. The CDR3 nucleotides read TGCAGTGCTAACGGGGGAATGACCTACGAGCAGTACGTC. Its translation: CSANGGMTYEQYV.

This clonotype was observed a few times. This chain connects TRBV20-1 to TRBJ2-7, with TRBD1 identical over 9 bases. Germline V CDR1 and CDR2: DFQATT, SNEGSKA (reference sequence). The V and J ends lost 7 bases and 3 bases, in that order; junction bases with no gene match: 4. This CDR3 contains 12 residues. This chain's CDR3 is CSGGQGIYEQYF. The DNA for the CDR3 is TGCAGTGGGGGACAGGGCATCTACGAGCAGTACTTC.

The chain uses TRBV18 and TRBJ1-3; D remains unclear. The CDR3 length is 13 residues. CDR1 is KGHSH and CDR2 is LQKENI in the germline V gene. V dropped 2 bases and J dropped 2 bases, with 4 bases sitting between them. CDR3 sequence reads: CASSPSAGNTIYF. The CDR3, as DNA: TGTGCCAGCTCACCATCGGCTGGAAACACCATATATTTT.

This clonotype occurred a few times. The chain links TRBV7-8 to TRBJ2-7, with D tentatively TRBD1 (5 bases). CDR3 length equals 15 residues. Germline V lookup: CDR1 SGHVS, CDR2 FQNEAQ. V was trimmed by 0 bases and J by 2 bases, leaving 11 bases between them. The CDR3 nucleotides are TGTGCCAGCAGCTTAGCGGGTTCAGGGACCTACGAGCAGTACTTC. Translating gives CASSLAGSGTYEQYF.

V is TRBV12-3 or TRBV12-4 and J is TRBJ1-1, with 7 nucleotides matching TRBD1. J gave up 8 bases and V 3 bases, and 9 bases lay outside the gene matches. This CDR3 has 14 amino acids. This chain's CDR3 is CASSFGTGTVEAFF. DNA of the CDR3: TGTGCCAGCAGTTTTGGGACCGGGACAGTAGAAGCTTTCTTT.